Below are 29 T cell receptor beta chains sequenced from a single sample in a study of cytomegalovirus exposure and HLA in healthy donors. Method: immunoSEQ multiplex PCR; TCRdb's copy keeps in-frame clones and lacks some. The sample consists of 260,000 or so clones, about 87% of them appearing once. The specimen sequenced was PBMCs. The receptors derive from a man younger than 35 in good health and CMV-seronegative.

The chain uses TRBV6-5 and TRBJ1-5; no firm D call. Looked up from germline, CDR1 is MNHEY and CDR2 is SVGAGI. V was pared by 6 bases and J by 4 bases, with 7 bases between. CDR3 length: 12 amino acids. The chain's CDR3 is CASRPGNQPQHF. CDR3 coding DNA: TGTGCCAGCAGGCCGGGGAATCAGCCCCAGCATTTT.

The chain recombines TRBV7-6 with TRBJ2-7, with D perhaps TRBD2 (6 bases). CDR1 is SGHVS, CDR2 FNYEAQ, per germline. The CDR3 covers 14 residues. V was clipped by 7 bases and J by 1 base, with 14 bases between them. The CDR3 spells CASTMDYLSYEQYF. The CDR3 DNA follows: TGTGCCAGCACCATGGACTATTTGTCCTACGAGCAGTACTTC.

V gene TRBV5-1 combines with J gene TRBJ2-7; 11 nucleotides match TRBD2. The CDR3 spans 16 residues. The V gene's germline CDR1 is SGHRS and CDR2 YFSETQ. Unmatched junction bases numbered 9, after V lost 3 bases and J lost 4 bases. The DNA of the CDR3 is TGCGCCAGCAGCTCAACTACTAGCGGGGGAGGGTACGAGCAGTACTTC. This translates into CASSSTTSGGGYEQYF.

The genes are TRBV5-7 and TRBJ1-5, with a possible D match to TRBD1 (6 bases). TRBV5-7 is given ORF status, its function remaining uncertain. V dropped 3 bases and J dropped 3 bases, with 16 bases sitting between them. The CDR3 has 16 residues. The CDR3 DNA reads TGTGCCAGCAGCTCGGCGGACAGTTCCAACAATCAGCCCCAGCATTTT. This sequence encodes CASSSADSSNNQPQHF.

The CDR3: CASSLYNEQYF. For the CDR3, the DNA is TGTGCCAGCAGCCTATATAACGAGCAGTACTTC. The chain couples TRBV7-2 to TRBJ2-7; D gene unclear. Germline assignment: CDR1 SGHTA and CDR2 FQGNSA. The CDR3 has 11 residues. V dropped 5 bases and J dropped 5 bases, with 7 bases sitting between them.

The table lists this clone with a few counts. The rearrangement links TRBV11-2 to TRBJ1-2; unclear D gene. The ends were cut back, 4 bases at V and 4 bases at J, with 10 bases in the middle. Germline V gives CDR1 SGHAT, CDR2 FQNNGV. The CDR3 runs to 13 residues. CDR3 DNA: TGTGCCAGCAGCTCGGGTTTAGGCTATGGCTACACCTTC. Encoded protein: CASSSGLGYGYTF.

This sequence joins TRBV4-1 and TRBJ2-7, with TRBD1 matching 7 bases. The ends lost 0 bases at V and 3 bases at J; junction bases unmatched: 5. The CDR3 spans 15 residues. The germline V gene encodes CDR1 MGHRA and CDR2 YSYEKL. The CDR3 protein is CASSQERTGSYEQYF. The CDR3 bases are TGCGCCAGCAGCCAAGAACGGACAGGAAGCTACGAGCAGTACTTC.

The rearrangement joins TRBV18 to TRBJ1-5; D is uncertain. Trimming removed 2 bases from V and 0 bases from J, with 5 bases in between. The CDR3 is 14 residues long. Germline loops: CDR1 KGHSH, CDR2 LQKENI. The CDR3 here is CASSPEYSNQPQHF. The CDR3 coding sequence is TGTGCCAGCTCACCAGAGTATAGCAATCAGCCCCAGCATTTT.

V is TRBV18 and J is TRBJ2-7; TRBD1 might be the D (6 bases). V was cut by 0 bases and J by 5 bases, with 8 bases left in between. Germline CDR1 is KGHSH and CDR2 is LQKENI. The CDR3 contains 13 residues. As DNA, the CDR3 is TGTGCCAGCTCACCACCGCAGGGGAACGAGCAGTACTTC. Its translation is CASSPPQGNEQYF.

The V and J genes are TRBV27 and TRBJ1-6; TRBD1 matches 8 bases. V lost 0 bases and J lost 10; bases outside the gene matches: 8. The CDR3 length is 16 residues. In germline, CDR1 is MNHEY, CDR2 SMNVEV (reference sequence). The CDR3 region is CASSLSLGTGYSPLHF. The CDR3, as DNA: TGTGCCAGCAGTTTATCGCTCGGGACAGGATACTCACCCCTCCACTTT.

The rearrangement links TRBV5-1 to TRBJ2-5; the D gene is possibly TRBD2 (6 bases). The CDR3 has 15 residues. CDR1 and CDR2 (germline): SGHRS, YFSETQ. V lost 4 bases and J 1 base, leaving 14 bases between the germline ends. The CDR3 region has the DNA TGCGCCAGCAGCCGGGCTGCGGGGACCCAAGAGACCCAGTACTTC. Encoded protein: CASSRAAGTQETQYF.

This chain joins TRBV28 and TRBJ1-6; no clear D. Germline V gene data show CDR1 as MDHEN and CDR2 as SYDVKM. CDR3 length: 12 amino acids. Trimming cost V 0 bases and J 13 bases, with 7 bases left between them. CDR3 sequence (DNA): TGTGCCAGCAGTTTATGGAGCAGGCCCCTCCACTTT. Translated: CASSLWSRPLHF.

This clone occurred once. This chain joins TRBV6-7 and TRBJ2-7; unclear D gene. TRBV6-7 has ORF status, its function being uncertain. V shed 2 bases and J shed 3 bases, with 11 bases lying between them. The CDR3 contains 14 residues. The chain's CDR3 is CASSYIHKNYEQYF. CDR3 sequence (DNA): TGTGCCAGCAGTTACATACATAAGAACTACGAGCAGTACTTC.

The chain has TRBV7-9 and TRBJ2-3; 9 nucleotides agree with TRBD2. CDR3 size: 16 residues. V shed 4 bases and J 1 base; nucleotides not matched to a gene: 6. Germline V CDR1 and CDR2: SEHNR, FQNEAQ (reference sequence). CDR3 protein: CASSSISGGGTDTQYF. The CDR3 DNA reads TGTGCCAGCAGCTCAATTAGCGGGGGAGGCACAGATACGCAGTATTTT.

The gene calls are TRBV10-2 and TRBJ2-3; 9 bases are shared with TRBD2. CDR3 length: 15 residues. The junction had 2 bases not matched to a gene; V was cut back by 2 bases and J by 2 bases. The V gene's germline CDR1 is WSHSY and CDR2 SAAADI. CDR3 sequence reads: CASSELAGITDTQYF. The CDR3 bases are TGCGCCAGCAGTGAGCTAGCGGGGATCACAGATACGCAGTATTTT.

The chain has TRBV7-2 and TRBJ2-7, with D uncertain. V gave up 1 base and J gave up 5 bases, with 15 bases separating them. This CDR3 spans 15 amino acids. Germline V gene lookup returns CDR1 SGHTA and CDR2 FQGNSA. CDR3: CASSLVAIGRDEQYF. Here the CDR3 DNA reads TGTGCCAGCAGCTTAGTAGCAATAGGTCGGGACGAGCAGTACTTC.

This chain joins TRBV29-1 and TRBJ1-1; 8 positions agree with TRBD1. This CDR3 is built from 14 residues. The germline V gene has CDR1 SQVTM and CDR2 ANQGSEA. J gave up 4 bases and V 5 bases, and 9 bases lay outside the gene matches. CDR3 loop: CSVPHPTGGTEAFF. CDR3 nucleotides: TGCAGCGTTCCACACCCTACAGGGGGCACTGAAGCTTTCTTT. The variable domain in full, with the rest retrieved from reference TRBV29-1 and TRBJ1-1, is SAVISQKPSRDICQRGTSLTIQCQVDSQVTMMFWYRQQPGQSLTLIATANQGSEATYESGFVIDKFPISRPNLTFSTLTVSNMSPEDSSIYLCSVPHPTGGTEAFFGQGTRLTVV.

Here the CDR3 reads CASSLPGQGSNEQYF. Here the CDR3 DNA reads TGTGCCAGCTCACTTCCGGGACAGGGAAGTAATGAGCAGTACTTC. This chain uses TRBV18 with TRBJ2-7; TRBD1 matches at 9 bases. Germline CDR1 is KGHSH and CDR2 is LQKENI. V shed 4 bases and J 7 bases; nucleotides not matched to a gene: 11. This CDR3 is 15 amino acids long.

The V call is TRBV6-5, the J call TRBJ1-2; no firm D call. The V gene's germline CDR1 is MNHEY and CDR2 SVGAGI. This CDR3 spans 15 amino acids. Trimming removed 3 bases at V and 5 bases at J, with 16 bases between. CDR3 residues: CASSYPWLGRYGYTF. The CDR3 DNA follows: TGTGCCAGCAGTTATCCGTGGTTGGGCAGATATGGCTACACCTTC.

The rearrangement joins TRBV27 to TRBJ2-3; D gene ambiguous. Germline V gene sequence: CDR1 MNHEY, CDR2 SMNVEV (reference sequence). The CDR3 sequence is 15 residues long. Trimming cost V 8 bases and J 2 bases, with 17 bases left between them. The DNA for the CDR3 is TGTGCCAGCCGATATTTGGAGTCTGTCACAGATACGCAGTATTTT. Its translation is CASRYLESVTDTQYF.

This chain links TRBV7-8 with TRBJ2-2, with 12 bases matching TRBD2. The ends lost 5 bases at V and 4 bases at J; junction bases unmatched: 5. Germline V gene data show CDR1 as SGHVS and CDR2 as FQNEAQ. This CDR3 is built from 16 residues. CDR3 in DNA: TGTGCCAGCAGCCCTAGACTAGCGGGGGTCACCGGGGAGCTGTTTTTT. It codes for CASSPRLAGVTGELFF.

The rearrangement joins TRBV11-2 to TRBJ2-1, with a weak D call TRBD1 (6 bases). Germline V CDR1 and CDR2: SGHAT, FQNNGV. Trimming stripped 4 bases from V and 2 bases from J, with 9 bases between. This CDR3 is 14 amino acids long. CDR3 nucleotide sequence: TGTGCCAGCAGCTACAGGGATACCTACAATGAGCAGTTCTTC. This translates into CASSYRDTYNEQFF.

The chain is built from TRBV30 and TRBJ1-1; tentatively, D is TRBD1 (5 bases). V lost 3 bases to trimming and J lost 1 base, with 9 bases between them. Germline V gives CDR1 GTSNPN, CDR2 SVGIG (reference sequence). This CDR3 is built from 13 residues. CDR3 bases: TGTGCCTGGAGACAGCAGGGGAACACTGAAGCTTTCTTT. Its translation: CAWRQQGNTEAFF.

This chain links TRBV11-2 with TRBJ2-7, with a tentative D call TRBD1 (5 bases). CDR1 is SGHAT and CDR2 is FQNNGV in the germline V gene. The V and J ends lost 1 base and 2 bases respectively, with 9 bases between them. The length of the CDR3 is 14 residues. The CDR3 here is CASSLAGAAYEQYF. In DNA, the CDR3 is TGTGCCAGCAGCTTAGCTGGGGCGGCCTACGAGCAGTACTTC.

Of note for this clone: Sequence at one end of the junction differs from germline and may be a read error. This chain links TRBV7-9 with TRBJ2-3, with 7 positions matching TRBD1. Germline V gene sequence: CDR1 SEHNR, CDR2 FQNEAQ (reference sequence). The CDR3 contains 12 residues. CDR3 DNA sequence: TGTGCCAGCAGCGCACAGGGGCACCTTGGAGATTTT. Translated: CASSAQGHLGDF.

The chain has TRBV4-3 and TRBJ1-3; a weak D match, TRBD1 (5 bases). Trimming left V 1 base short and J 3 bases short, with 13 bases between. Germline V CDR1 and CDR2: LGHNA, YSLEER. The CDR3 is 16 amino acids. The CDR3 sequence is CASSQVQGGNGNTIYF. CDR3 coding DNA: TGCGCCAGCAGCCAAGTGCAGGGCGGGAATGGAAACACCATATATTTT.

The chain combines TRBV7-2 with TRBJ2-5; 8 bases align to TRBD1. The V and J ends lost 5 bases and 5 bases, in that order; junction bases with no gene match: 10. The CDR3 loop spans 15 amino acids. Germline CDR1 reads SGHTA; CDR2 reads FQGNSA. The chain's CDR3 is CASSPQGAVGETQYF. CDR3 DNA: TGTGCCAGCAGCCCTCAGGGGGCGGTGGGGGAGACCCAGTACTTC.

The CDR3 nucleotides read TGCGCCAGCAGCCTAAATACAGGACCCTACGAGCAGTACTTC. Translating gives CASSLNTGPYEQYF. The chain carries TRBV5-1 and TRBJ2-7, with D possibly matching TRBD1 (5 bases). This CDR3 is 14 amino acids long. Between the trimmed V and J ends, which lost 4 bases and 2 bases, there was a span of 13 bases. The germline gives CDR1 SGHRS, CDR2 YFSETQ.

This clone appeared a single time. The V call is TRBV6-5, the J call TRBJ2-7; D is unresolved. The germline V and J ends were trimmed by 2 bases and 0 bases, with 11 bases remaining between them. The CDR3 totals 15 residues. CDR1 is MNHEY and CDR2 is SVGAGI in the germline V gene. The CDR3, as DNA: TGTGCCAGCAGTTACCGCTCAGGCTACTCCTACGAGCAGTACTTC. Its protein product is CASSYRSGYSYEQYF.